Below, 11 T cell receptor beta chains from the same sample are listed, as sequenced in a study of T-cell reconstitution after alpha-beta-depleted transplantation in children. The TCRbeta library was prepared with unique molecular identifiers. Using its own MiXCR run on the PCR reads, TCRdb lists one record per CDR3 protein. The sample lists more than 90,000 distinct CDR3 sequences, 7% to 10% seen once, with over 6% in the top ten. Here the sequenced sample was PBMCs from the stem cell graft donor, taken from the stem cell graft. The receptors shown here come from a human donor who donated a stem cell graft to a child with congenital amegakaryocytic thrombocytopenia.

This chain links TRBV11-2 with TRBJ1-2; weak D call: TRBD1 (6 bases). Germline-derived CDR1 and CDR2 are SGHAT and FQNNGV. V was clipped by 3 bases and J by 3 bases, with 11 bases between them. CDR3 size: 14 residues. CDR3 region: CASSFNRADYGYTF. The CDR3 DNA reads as TGTGCCAGCAGCTTTAACAGGGCGGACTATGGCTACACCTTC.

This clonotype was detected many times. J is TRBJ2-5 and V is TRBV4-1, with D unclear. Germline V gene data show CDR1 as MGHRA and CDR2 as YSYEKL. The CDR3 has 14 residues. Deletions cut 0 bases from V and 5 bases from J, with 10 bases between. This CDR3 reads CASSQERFRETQYF. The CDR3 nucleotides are TGCGCCAGCAGCCAAGAACGGTTTCGGGAGACCCAGTACTTC.

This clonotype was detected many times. The CDR3 DNA reads TGCGCCAGCGGTCTCAGGGGGCGCGGGGACATTCAGTACTTC. Translating it yields CASGLRGRGDIQYF. The V and J genes are TRBV5-1 and TRBJ2-4; 8 nucleotides align to TRBD1. V was pared by 7 bases and J by 8 bases, with 11 bases of the junction left unmatched. Germline V gene sequence: CDR1 SGHRS, CDR2 YFSETQ. The CDR3 extends over 14 amino acids.

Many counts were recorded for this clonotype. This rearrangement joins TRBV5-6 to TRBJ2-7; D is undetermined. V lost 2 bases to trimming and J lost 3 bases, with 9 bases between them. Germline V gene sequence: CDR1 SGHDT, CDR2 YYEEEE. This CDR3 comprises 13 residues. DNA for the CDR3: TGTGCCAGCAGCTTATCCAGCCTCTACGAGCAGTACTTC. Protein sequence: CASSLSSLYEQYF.

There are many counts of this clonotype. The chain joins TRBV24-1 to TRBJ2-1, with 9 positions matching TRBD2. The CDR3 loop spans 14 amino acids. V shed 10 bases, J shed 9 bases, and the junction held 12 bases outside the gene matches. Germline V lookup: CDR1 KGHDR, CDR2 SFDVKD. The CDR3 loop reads CATHGLARTGEQFF. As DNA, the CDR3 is TGTGCCACGCATGGACTAGCGCGGACGGGTGAGCAGTTCTTC.

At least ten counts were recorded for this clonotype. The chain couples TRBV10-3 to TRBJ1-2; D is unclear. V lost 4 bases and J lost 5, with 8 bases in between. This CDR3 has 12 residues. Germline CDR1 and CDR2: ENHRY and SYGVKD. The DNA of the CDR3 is TGTGCCATCAGTGGGCCCCGATATGGCTACACCTTC. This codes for CAISGPRYGYTF.

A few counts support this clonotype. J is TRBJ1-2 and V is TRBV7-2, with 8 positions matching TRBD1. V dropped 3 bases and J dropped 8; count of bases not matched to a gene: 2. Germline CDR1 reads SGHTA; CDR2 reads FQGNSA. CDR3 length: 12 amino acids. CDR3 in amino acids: CASSLTGDGYTF. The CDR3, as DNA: TGTGCCAGCAGCTTGACAGGGGACGGCTACACCTTC.

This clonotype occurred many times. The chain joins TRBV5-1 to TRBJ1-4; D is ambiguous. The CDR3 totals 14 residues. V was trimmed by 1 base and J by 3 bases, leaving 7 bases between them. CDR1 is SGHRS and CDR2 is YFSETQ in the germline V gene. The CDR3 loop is CASSLSAANEKLFF. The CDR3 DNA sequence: TGCGCCAGCAGCTTGTCGGCAGCTAATGAAAAACTGTTTTTT. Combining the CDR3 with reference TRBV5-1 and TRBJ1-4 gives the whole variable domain KAGVTQTPRYLIKTRGQQVTLSCSPISGHRSVSWYQQTPGQGLQFLFEYFSETQRNKGNFPGRFSGRQFSNSRSEMNVSTLELGDSALYLCASSLSAANEKLFFGSGTQLSVL.

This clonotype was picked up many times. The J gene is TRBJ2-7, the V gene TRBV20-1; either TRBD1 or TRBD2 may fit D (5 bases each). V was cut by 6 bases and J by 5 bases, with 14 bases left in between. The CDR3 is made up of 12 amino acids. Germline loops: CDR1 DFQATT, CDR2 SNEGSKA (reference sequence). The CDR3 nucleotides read TGCAGTGCAAGGAAAGGGACGGACGAGCAGTACTTC. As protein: CSARKGTDEQYF.

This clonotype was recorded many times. The CDR3 sequence is CSVQPRQGGDTQYF. The CDR3 bases are TGCAGCGTTCAACCGAGACAGGGTGGAGATACGCAGTATTTT. This sequence joins TRBV29-1 and TRBJ2-3, with TRBD1 identical over 7 bases. The trim removed 5 bases at V and 5 bases at J, leaving 10 bases unmatched. The germline gives CDR1 SQVTM, CDR2 ANQGSEA. This CDR3 spans 14 amino acids.

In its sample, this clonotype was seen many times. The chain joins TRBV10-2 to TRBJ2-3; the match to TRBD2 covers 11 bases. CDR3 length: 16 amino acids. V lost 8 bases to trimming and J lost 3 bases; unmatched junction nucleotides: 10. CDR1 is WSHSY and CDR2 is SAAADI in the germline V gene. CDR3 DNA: TGCGCCAGCTCAGAACTAGCGGGGGAGGGGACAGATACGCAGTATTTT. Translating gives CASSELAGEGTDTQYF.